The 28 T cell receptor beta chains given below trace back to one sample, sequenced in a study of blood T cell repertoires in COVID-19. Repertoires were generated with immunoSEQ multiplex PCR, while TCRdb's copy carries only in-frame clones and drops some. This table holds about 190,000 clones, around nine tenths found once. The specimen was peripheral blood. Source of these receptors: a woman aged 40 to 50 who had recovered from COVID-19.

The rearrangement joins TRBV28 to TRBJ1-5; TRBD1 matches at 10 bases. CDR1 is MDHEN, CDR2 SYDVKM, per germline. This CDR3 has 19 amino acids. Trimming removed 5 bases from V and 0 bases from J; junction bases left unmatched: 13. Here the CDR3 DNA reads TGTGCCAGCAGTCCGAGGACAGGGGGTTTGATCCATAGCAATCAGCCCCAGCATTTT. Encoded protein: CASSPRTGGLIHSNQPQHF.

The chain couples TRBV19 to TRBJ2-1; the D gene is possibly TRBD2 (5 bases). The CDR3 has 12 residues. The germline V gene encodes CDR1 LNHDA and CDR2 SQIVND (reference sequence). Deletions cut 1 base from V and 15 bases from J, with 13 bases between. CDR3: CASSIGVGDPFF. The DNA of the CDR3 is TGTGCCAGTAGTATAGGAGTGGGAGACCCGTTCTTC.

The rearrangement uses TRBV30 and TRBJ2-1; 7 bases align to TRBD2. After removal of 0 bases from V and 0 bases from J, the junction contained 5 bases not matched to a gene. Germline V gene lookup returns CDR1 GTSNPN and CDR2 SVGIG (reference sequence). CDR3 length equals 16 residues. CDR3: CAWSVQGTISYNEQFF. The CDR3 nucleotides read TGTGCCTGGAGTGTACAAGGGACTATCTCCTACAATGAGCAGTTCTTC.

This chain uses TRBV4-3 with TRBJ1-1; D perhaps matches TRBD1 (5 bases). The ends were cut back, 1 base at V and 6 bases at J, with 18 bases in the middle. Germline V lookup: CDR1 LGHNA, CDR2 YSLEER. This CDR3 comprises 16 residues. Here the CDR3 reads CASSQGQGKGGAEAFF. The CDR3 DNA sequence: TGCGCCAGCAGCCAAGGGCAGGGCAAGGGAGGTGCTGAAGCTTTCTTT.

The chain is built from TRBV4-3 and TRBJ2-1, with TRBD2 matching 13 bases. The CDR3 length is 20 residues. CDR1 LGHNA and CDR2 YSLEER come from the germline V gene. The ends lost 1 base at V and 6 bases at J; junction bases unmatched: 15. DNA for the CDR3: TGCGCCAGCAGCCAAGGAGGACTAGCGGGAGACAGTCCTCGTGCCAATGAGCAGTTCTTC. Translating it yields CASSQGGLAGDSPRANEQFF.

The chain couples TRBV27 to TRBJ2-1; 9 positions match TRBD2. CDR3 length: 14 amino acids. Germline V gene data show CDR1 as MNHEY and CDR2 as SMNVEV (reference sequence). J gave up 7 bases and V 2 bases, and 3 bases lay outside the gene matches. This CDR3 is CASSLSGRTNEQFF. DNA of the CDR3: TGTGCCAGCAGTTTAAGCGGGAGGACTAATGAGCAGTTCTTC.

This chain connects TRBV2 to TRBJ1-6; no firm D call. The CDR3 has 14 residues. The V end was cut by 2 bases, the J end by 12 bases, with 14 bases between. Germline V gene sequence: CDR1 SNHLY, CDR2 FYNNEI. CDR3 bases: TGTGCCAGCAGTGAAAGAACGTCCCACGGACCCCTCCACTTT. The encoded protein is CASSERTSHGPLHF.

This clone was seen only a few times. This chain links TRBV6-5 with TRBJ1-1; D unresolved. This CDR3 has 12 amino acids. Trimming left V 0 bases short and J 8 bases short, with 7 bases between. Germline V gene lookup returns CDR1 MNHEY and CDR2 SVGAGI. This chain's CDR3 is CASSYSGREAFF. CDR3 in DNA: TGTGCCAGCAGTTACTCGGGCAGAGAAGCTTTCTTT.

This sequence joins TRBV6-6 and TRBJ2-7, with D possibly matching TRBD2 (6 bases). V dropped 7 bases and J dropped 5 bases, with 18 bases sitting between them. Germline CDR1 MNHNY, CDR2 SVGAGI (reference sequence). The CDR3 sequence is 14 residues long. CDR3 nucleotides: TGTGCCAGCACGCGCGGGACTCCCTTTCACGAGCAGTACTTC. It yields the protein CASTRGTPFHEQYF.

The genes are TRBV6-5 and TRBJ1-1, with unresolved D. Germline V gene sequence: CDR1 MNHEY, CDR2 SVGAGI. The CDR3 is 15 residues long. V lost 7 bases, J lost 7 bases, and 22 bases lay in between. CDR3 amino acids: CASILLPLEGYEAFF. The CDR3 nucleotides are TGTGCCAGCATCTTGCTCCCGCTCGAGGGATATGAAGCTTTCTTT.

V and J are TRBV7-2 and TRBJ2-7; no firm D call. The germline V and J ends were trimmed by 0 bases and 3 bases, with 6 bases remaining between them. CDR1 and CDR2 (germline): SGHTA, FQGNSA. The CDR3 loop spans 13 amino acids. CDR3 nucleotide sequence: TGTGCCAGCAGCTTAGCGGCCCTCTACGAGCAGTACTTC. Translation: CASSLAALYEQYF.

The chain has TRBV30 and TRBJ2-7, with D tentatively TRBD1 (5 bases). The ends were cut back, 0 bases at V and 0 bases at J, with 9 bases in the middle. Per germline, CDR1 GTSNPN and CDR2 SVGIG (reference sequence). This CDR3 spans 14 amino acids. DNA for the CDR3: TGTGCCTGGAGTGTACAGGCCAGCTCCTACGAGCAGTACTTC. Protein product: CAWSVQASSYEQYF.

In DNA, the CDR3 is TGTGCCAGCAGTTACCAGGGAAACTATGGCTACACCTTC. Protein sequence: CASSYQGNYGYTF. The chain has TRBV19 and TRBJ1-2; possibly TRBD1 for D (5 bases). The CDR3 totals 13 residues. Looked up from germline, CDR1 is LNHDA and CDR2 is SQIVND (reference sequence). V was shortened by 9 bases and J by 2 bases, with 13 bases between the two germline ends.

This chain joins TRBV5-1 and TRBJ1-1, with no clear D. Germline V gene data show CDR1 as SGHRS and CDR2 as YFSETQ. V lost 1 base to trimming and J lost 4 bases, with 14 bases between them. The CDR3 loop spans 15 amino acids. CDR3 DNA sequence: TGCGCCAGCAGCTTGCGAGGAGGGCAGGTCACTGAAGCTTTCTTT. Protein: CASSLRGGQVTEAFF.

The rearrangement links TRBV7-8 to TRBJ1-4; no clear D. CDR1 is SGHVS and CDR2 is FQNEAQ in the germline V gene. The CDR3 has 13 amino acids. Trimming pared 1 base from V and 5 bases from J, leaving 5 bases between. The CDR3 bases are TGTGCCAGCAGCTTAGATTCAAATGAAAAACTGTTTTTT. Amino acid sequence: CASSLDSNEKLFF.

The rearrangement joins TRBV2 to TRBJ2-7; 9 bases map to TRBD1. The CDR3 totals 15 residues. From germline, CDR1 is SNHLY and CDR2 FYNNEI. V lost 7 bases to trimming and J lost 4 bases; unmatched junction nucleotides: 11. As DNA, the CDR3 is TGTGCCAGCATTTTTCCGGGACAGGGAAGGTACGAGCAGTACTTC. Its translation: CASIFPGQGRYEQYF.

V usage is TRBV7-9 and J usage is TRBJ1-2, with 7 bases aligning to TRBD1. Trimming at V came to 11 bases and at J to 1 base, leaving 10 bases not matched to a gene. The CDR3 runs to 14 residues. Germline V gene sequence: CDR1 SEHNR, CDR2 FQNEAQ (reference sequence). CDR3 in DNA: TGTGCCGGCCTATCCGGGACAGATAACTATGGCTACACCTTC. It codes for CAGLSGTDNYGYTF. Complete variable domain (other parts from reference TRBV7-9 and TRBJ1-2): DTGVSQNPRHKITKRGQNVTFRCDPISEHNRLYWYRQTLGQGPEFLTYFQNEAQLEKSRLLSDRFSAERPKGSFSTLEIQRTEQGDSAMYLCAGLSGTDNYGYTFGSGTRLTVV.

This clone was counted a single time. CDR3 nucleotides: TGCGCCAGCAGCCCCGGGGTCGGGAGGGAGCCCTACAATGAGCAGTTCTTC. Its protein product is CASSPGVGREPYNEQFF. The chain employs TRBV4-1 and TRBJ2-1; 8 bases map to TRBD2. Per germline, CDR1 MGHRA and CDR2 YSYEKL. The CDR3 spans 17 residues. Trimming at V came to 4 bases and at J to 2 bases, leaving 10 bases not matched to a gene.

V and J are TRBV9 and TRBJ2-5; 11 bases agree with TRBD2. This CDR3 is 16 amino acids long. With 3 bases clipped from V and 0 bases from J, the junction kept 4 bases outside the gene matches. Germline V lookup: CDR1 SGDLS, CDR2 YYNGEE. CDR3 sequence reads: CASSEGLAEYQETQYF. The CDR3 region has the DNA TGTGCCAGCAGCGAGGGACTAGCGGAGTACCAAGAGACCCAGTACTTC.

The chain couples TRBV29-1 to TRBJ2-1; 7 bases are a match to TRBD1. This CDR3 has 13 residues. Losses at the gene ends were 4 bases for V and 5 bases for J; bases not matched to a gene: 5. Germline V lookup: CDR1 SQVTM, CDR2 ANQGSEA. CDR3 bases: TGCAGCGTTGCCAGGGGGTTCCACAATGAGCAGTTCTTC. It encodes CSVARGFHNEQFF.

The chain has TRBV5-8 and TRBJ1-5, with TRBD1 matching over 7 bases. This CDR3 is 16 amino acids long. V lost 9 bases, J lost 1 base, and 13 bases stayed unmatched. Germline V CDR1 and CDR2: SGHTS, YDEGEE. CDR3 nucleotides: TGTGCCACCACTAGACAGGGAATTTTGAGCAATCAGCCCCAGCATTTT. Encoded protein: CATTRQGILSNQPQHF.

This clone occurred a few times. The gene calls are TRBV2 and TRBJ2-1, with 10 positions matching TRBD2. CDR1 and CDR2 (germline): SNHLY, FYNNEI. V trimming: 6 bases; J trimming: 4 bases; junction bases outside the gene matches: 12. The CDR3 runs 17 residues. CDR3 loop: CASSPLKGLALYNEQFF. The CDR3 region has the DNA TGTGCCAGCAGCCCTCTCAAGGGACTAGCGTTATACAATGAGCAGTTCTTC. Based on the CDR3 plus reference TRBV2 and TRBJ2-1, the full variable domain is EPEVTQTPSHQVTQMGQEVILRCVPISNHLYFYWYRQILGQKVEFLVSFYNNEISEKSEIFDDQFSVERPDGSNFTLKIRSTKLEDSAMYFCASSPLKGLALYNEQFFGPGTRLTVL.

The J gene is TRBJ1-5, the V gene TRBV27; D remains unclear. The CDR3 contains 13 residues. Per germline, CDR1 MNHEY and CDR2 SMNVEV (reference sequence). V was cut by 2 bases and J by 5 bases, with 7 bases left in between. This CDR3 reads CASSLGGDQPQHF. In DNA, the CDR3 is TGTGCCAGCAGTTTAGGCGGCGATCAGCCCCAGCATTTT.

The chain has TRBV12-3 or TRBV12-4 and TRBJ2-5, with 7 nucleotides matching TRBD1. The CDR3 consists of 13 residues. Losses at the gene ends were 7 bases for V and 2 bases for J; bases not matched to a gene: 4. CDR3 protein: CASTVGQQETQYF. CDR3 in DNA: TGTGCCAGCACCGTGGGACAGCAAGAGACCCAGTACTTC.

About this clone: This sample also contains other DNA sequences that code for the same CDR3. CDR3 nucleotides: TGTGCCAGCAGTTTTGGAGGCTATGGCTACACCTTC. Translation gives CASSFGGYGYTF. The V gene is TRBV12-3 or TRBV12-4, the J gene TRBJ1-2; no clear D. The CDR3 extends over 12 amino acids. V lost 3 bases and J lost 4, with 6 bases in between.

The chain has TRBV30 and TRBJ1-2; 10 bases are a match to TRBD1. The ends lost 3 bases at V and 4 bases at J; junction bases unmatched: 14. The CDR3 contains 17 residues. In germline, CDR1 is GTSNPN, CDR2 SVGIG (reference sequence). The CDR3 sequence: CAWRGGTGVSSGYGYTF. Written as DNA, the CDR3 is TGTGCCTGGAGAGGCGGGACAGGGGTTTCATCGGGCTATGGCTACACCTTC.

This clone has only a few counts. The chain couples TRBV5-6 to TRBJ1-5; weak D call: TRBD1 (6 bases). Trimming took 4 bases from V and 2 from J, leaving 16 bases between them. The CDR3 totals 16 residues. Germline values: CDR1 SGHDT, CDR2 YYEEEE. The CDR3 is CASSKGSGVGNQPQHF. DNA of the CDR3: TGTGCCAGCAGCAAAGGATCAGGGGTGGGCAATCAGCCCCAGCATTTT.

The chain is built from TRBV7-2 and TRBJ1-1, with TRBD1 matching 8 bases. In germline, CDR1 is SGHTA, CDR2 FQGNSA. The CDR3 consists of 15 residues. The ends lost 1 base at V and 4 bases at J; junction bases unmatched: 5. CDR3 in DNA: TGTGCCAGCAGCTTAGTGGACAGGGAGTCCACTGAAGCTTTCTTT. This gives the protein CASSLVDRESTEAFF.